A selection of T cell receptor beta chains follows, all from one sample in a study of CD8 T cells in Susac syndrome. TCRdb re-derived calls from the immunoSEQ multiplex PCR reads in MiXCR, one entry per CDR3 protein. The profile shows roughly 180,000 distinct CDR3 sequences, 85% to 95% of them singletons. Specimen: CD4+ T cells from PBMCs. Receptors were obtained from a human donor with multiple sclerosis. The CDR3 runs from the conserved cysteine through the conserved F or W. Fields, in order: V gene, D gene, J gene, CDR3 protein, CDR3 DNA. The D gene is left open where the match is weak.

V: TRBV7-2
D: -
J: TRBJ2-1
CDR3: CASSLDARGNEQFF
DNA: TGTGCCAGCAGCTTAGATGCGCGTGGCAATGAGCAGTTCTTC

V: TRBV7-2
D: -
J: TRBJ2-2
CDR3: CASTPLAGYGTGELFF
DNA: TGTGCCAGCACCCCACTGGCAGGGTATGGCACCGGGGAGCTGTTTTTT

V: TRBV20-1
D: -
J: TRBJ1-5
CDR3: CSARGFAVGQPQHF
DNA: TGCAGTGCTAGAGGTTTTGCGGTAGGTCAGCCCCAGCATTTT

V: TRBV5-4
D: -
J: TRBJ2-3
CDR3: CASSFRASGTDTQYF
DNA: TGTGCCAGCAGCTTCAGGGCTAGCGGCACAGATACGCAGTATTTT

V: TRBV27
D: -
J: TRBJ2-7
CDR3: CASSLPWCGLPYEQYF
DNA: TGTGCCAGCAGCCTACCTTGGTGCGGCTTACCCTACGAGCAGTACTTC

V: TRBV7-9
D: -
J: TRBJ2-5
CDR3: CASSPGGHQETQYF
DNA: TGTGCCAGCAGCCCCGGGGGACACCAAGAGACCCAGTACTTC

V: TRBV4-1
D: TRBD1
J: TRBJ2-6
CDR3: CASSQEGTAGANVLTF
DNA: TGCGCCAGCAGCCAAGAGGGGACAGCGGGGGCCAACGTCCTGACTTTC

V: TRBV20-1
D: -
J: TRBJ2-7
CDR3: CSAPPRHTGFHYEQYF
DNA: TGCAGTGCTCCCCCTCGGCACACAGGGTTTCATTACGAGCAGTACTTC

V: TRBV9
D: -
J: TRBJ1-5
CDR3: CASSVGFDQPQHF
DNA: TGTGCCAGCAGCGTAGGTTTCGATCAGCCCCAGCATTTT

V: TRBV29-1
D: -
J: TRBJ1-2
CDR3: CSVPQDSRDGYTF
DNA: TGCAGCGTCCCCCAGGACAGCCGTGATGGCTACACCTTC

V: TRBV2
D: TRBD1
J: TRBJ2-5
CDR3: CASSDRGRAETQYF
DNA: TGTGCCAGCAGTGACAGGGGGCGCGCAGAGACCCAGTACTTC

V: TRBV16
D: -
J: TRBJ1-2
CDR3: CASSRRATGLNYGYTF
DNA: TGTGCCAGCAGCCGCCGGGCCACAGGGCTTAACTATGGCTACACCTTC